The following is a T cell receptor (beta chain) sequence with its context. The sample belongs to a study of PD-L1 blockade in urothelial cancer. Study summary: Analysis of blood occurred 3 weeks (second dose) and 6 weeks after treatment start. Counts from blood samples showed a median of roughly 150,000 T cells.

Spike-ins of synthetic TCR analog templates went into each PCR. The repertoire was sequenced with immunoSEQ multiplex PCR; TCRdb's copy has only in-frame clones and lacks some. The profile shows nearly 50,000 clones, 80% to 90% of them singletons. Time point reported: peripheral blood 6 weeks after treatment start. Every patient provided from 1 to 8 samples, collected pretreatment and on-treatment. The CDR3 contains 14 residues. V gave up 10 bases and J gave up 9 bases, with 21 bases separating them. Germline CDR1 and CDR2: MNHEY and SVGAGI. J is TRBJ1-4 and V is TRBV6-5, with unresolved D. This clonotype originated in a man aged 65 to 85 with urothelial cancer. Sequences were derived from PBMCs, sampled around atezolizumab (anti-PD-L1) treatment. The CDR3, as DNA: TGTGCCACCAAACCCGGGAGGGTCGGGAAAAAACTGTTTTTT. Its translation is CATKPGRVGKKLFF.